Presented here are 3 T cell receptor beta chains from one specimen sequenced in a study of blood T cell repertoires in COVID-19. Sequencing used immunoSEQ multiplex PCR; TCRdb keeps in-frame clones, though not all of them. The sample shows about 110,000 clones, less than 85% of them seen only once. Material: peripheral blood. The receptors were sampled from a woman older than 75 with acute or convalescent COVID-19.

The rearrangement joins TRBV7-2 to TRBJ2-7; D is possibly TRBD2 (6 bases). Trimming stripped 7 bases from V and 5 bases from J, with 24 bases between. Germline loops: CDR1 SGHTA, CDR2 FQGNSA. The CDR3 consists of 16 residues. The CDR3 DNA is TGTGCCAGCATCTGCCCTCCCGAGGGAGGCGTGAACGAGCAGTACTTC. Translation gives CASICPPEGGVNEQYF.

J is TRBJ1-2 and V is TRBV19; 8 nucleotides line up with TRBD1. CDR3 length equals 13 residues. Germline V gene lookup returns CDR1 LNHDA and CDR2 SQIVND (reference sequence). V lost 8 bases, J lost 1 base, and 3 bases stayed unmatched. As DNA, the CDR3 is TGTGCCAGTTCGACAGGGGTTAACTATGGCTACACCTTC. Protein sequence: CASSTGVNYGYTF.

The J gene is TRBJ1-3, the V gene TRBV7-2; tentative D call: TRBD1 (5 bases). CDR1 is SGHTA and CDR2 is FQGNSA in the germline V gene. The CDR3 has 17 amino acids. The V end lost 2 bases, the J end lost 2 bases, and 16 bases lay between the germline ends. The CDR3 here is CASSLNRPSSAGNTIYF. CDR3 coding DNA: TGTGCCAGCAGCTTAAACAGGCCCTCATCAGCTGGAAACACCATATATTTT.